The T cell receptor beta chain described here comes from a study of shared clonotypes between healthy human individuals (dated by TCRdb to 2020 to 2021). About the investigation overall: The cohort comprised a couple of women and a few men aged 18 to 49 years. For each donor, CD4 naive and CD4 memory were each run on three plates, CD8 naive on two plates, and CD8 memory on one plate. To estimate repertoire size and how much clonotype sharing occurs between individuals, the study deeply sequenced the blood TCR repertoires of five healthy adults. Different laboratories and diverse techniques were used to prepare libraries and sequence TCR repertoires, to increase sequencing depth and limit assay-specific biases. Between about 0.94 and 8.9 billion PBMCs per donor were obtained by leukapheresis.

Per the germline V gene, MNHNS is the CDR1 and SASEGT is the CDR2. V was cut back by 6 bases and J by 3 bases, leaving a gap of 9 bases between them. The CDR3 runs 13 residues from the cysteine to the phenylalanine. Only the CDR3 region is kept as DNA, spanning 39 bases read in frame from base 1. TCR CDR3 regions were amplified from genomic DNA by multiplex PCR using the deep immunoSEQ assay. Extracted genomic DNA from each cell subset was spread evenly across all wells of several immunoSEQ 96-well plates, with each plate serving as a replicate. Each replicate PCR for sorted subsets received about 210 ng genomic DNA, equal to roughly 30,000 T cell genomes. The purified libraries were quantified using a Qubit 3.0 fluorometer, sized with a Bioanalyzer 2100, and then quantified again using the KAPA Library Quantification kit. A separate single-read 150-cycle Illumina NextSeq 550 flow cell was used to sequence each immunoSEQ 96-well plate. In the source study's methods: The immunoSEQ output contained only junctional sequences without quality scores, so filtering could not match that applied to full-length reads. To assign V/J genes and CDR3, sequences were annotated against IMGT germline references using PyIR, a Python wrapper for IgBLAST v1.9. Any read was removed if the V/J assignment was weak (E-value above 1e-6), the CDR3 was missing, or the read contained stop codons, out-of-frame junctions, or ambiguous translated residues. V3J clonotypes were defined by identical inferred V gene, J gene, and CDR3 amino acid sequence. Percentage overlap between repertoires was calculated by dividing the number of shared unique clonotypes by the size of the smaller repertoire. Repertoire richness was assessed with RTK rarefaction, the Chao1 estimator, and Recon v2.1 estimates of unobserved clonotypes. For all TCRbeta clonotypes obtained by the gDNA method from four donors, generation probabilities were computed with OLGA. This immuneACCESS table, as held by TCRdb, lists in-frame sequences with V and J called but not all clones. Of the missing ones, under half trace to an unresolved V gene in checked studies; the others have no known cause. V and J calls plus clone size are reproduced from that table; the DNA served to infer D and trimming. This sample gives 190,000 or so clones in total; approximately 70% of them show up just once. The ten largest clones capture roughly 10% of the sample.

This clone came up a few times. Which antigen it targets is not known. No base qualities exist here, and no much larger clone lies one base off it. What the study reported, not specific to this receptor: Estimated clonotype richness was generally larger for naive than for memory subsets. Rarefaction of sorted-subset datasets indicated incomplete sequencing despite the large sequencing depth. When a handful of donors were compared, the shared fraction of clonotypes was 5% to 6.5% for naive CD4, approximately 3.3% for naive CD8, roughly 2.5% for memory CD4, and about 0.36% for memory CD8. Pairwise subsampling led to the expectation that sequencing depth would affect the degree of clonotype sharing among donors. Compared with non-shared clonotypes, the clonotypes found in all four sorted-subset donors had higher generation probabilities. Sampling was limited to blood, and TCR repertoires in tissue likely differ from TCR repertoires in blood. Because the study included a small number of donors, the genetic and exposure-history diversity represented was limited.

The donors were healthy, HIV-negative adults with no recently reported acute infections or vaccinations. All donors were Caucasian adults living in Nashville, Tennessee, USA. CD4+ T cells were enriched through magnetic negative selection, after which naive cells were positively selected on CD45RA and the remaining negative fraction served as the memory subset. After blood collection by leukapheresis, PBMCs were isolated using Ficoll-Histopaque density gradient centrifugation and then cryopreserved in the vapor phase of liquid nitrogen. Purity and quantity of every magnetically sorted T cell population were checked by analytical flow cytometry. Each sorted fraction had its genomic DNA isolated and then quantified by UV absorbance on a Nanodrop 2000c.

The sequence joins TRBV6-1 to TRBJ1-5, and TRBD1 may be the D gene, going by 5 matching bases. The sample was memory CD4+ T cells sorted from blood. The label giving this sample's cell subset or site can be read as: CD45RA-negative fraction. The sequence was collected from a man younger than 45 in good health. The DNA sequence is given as TGTGCCAGCAGAGGGACTTACAATCAGCCCCAGCATTTT. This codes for CASRGTYNQPQHF.